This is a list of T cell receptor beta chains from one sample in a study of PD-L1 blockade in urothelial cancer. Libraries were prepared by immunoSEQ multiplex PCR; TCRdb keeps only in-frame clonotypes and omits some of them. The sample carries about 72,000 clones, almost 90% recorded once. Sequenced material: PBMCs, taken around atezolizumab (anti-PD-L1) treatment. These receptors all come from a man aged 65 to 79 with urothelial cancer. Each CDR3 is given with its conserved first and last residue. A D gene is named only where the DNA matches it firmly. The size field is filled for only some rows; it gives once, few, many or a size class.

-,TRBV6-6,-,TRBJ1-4,CASSSRGEKLFF,TGTGCCAGCAGTTCACGGGGGGAAAAACTGTTTTTT
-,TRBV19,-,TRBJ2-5,CASSRAATQETQYF,TGTGCCAGTAGTAGGGCAGCTACCCAAGAGACCCAGTACTTC
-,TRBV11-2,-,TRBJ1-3,CASSLGSALSGNTIYF,TGTGCCAGCAGCTTAGGGAGCGCACTCTCTGGAAACACCATATATTTT
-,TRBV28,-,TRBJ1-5,CASSSGGKEAPLF,TGTGCCAGCAGCAGCGGGGGTAAAGAGGCCCCGCTTTTT
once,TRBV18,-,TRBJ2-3,CASSPDRGSMTQYF,TGTGCCAGCTCACCGGACCGAGGGTCTATGACGCAGTATTTT
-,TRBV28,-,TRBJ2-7,CASSLQEYEQYF,TGTGCCAGCAGTCTACAGGAGTACGAGCAGTACTTC
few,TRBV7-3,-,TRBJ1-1,CASRQGTNTEAFF,TGTGCCAGCAGACAGGGAACGAACACTGAAGCTTTCTTT
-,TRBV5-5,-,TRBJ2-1,CASSLEPELLPPYNEQFF,TGTGCCAGCAGCCTCGAGCCAGAATTACTACCCCCTTACAATGAGCAGTTCTTC
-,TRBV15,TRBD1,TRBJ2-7,CATSVSPGTAYEQYF,TGTGCCACCAGCGTAAGCCCCGGGACAGCATACGAGCAGTACTTC
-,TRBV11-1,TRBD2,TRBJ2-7,CASSPLAGGYEQYF,TGTGCCAGCAGCCCACTAGCGGGGGGATACGAGCAGTACTTC
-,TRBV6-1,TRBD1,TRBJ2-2,CASTKGAESGELFF,TGTGCCAGCACTAAGGGGGCAGAGAGCGGGGAGCTGTTTTTT
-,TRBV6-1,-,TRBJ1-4,CASRAGPTTNEKLFF,TGTGCCAGCAGAGCGGGGCCAACAACTAATGAAAAACTGTTTTTT
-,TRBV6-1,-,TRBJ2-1,CASSDGRSYNEQFF,TGTGCCAGCAGTGACGGGAGATCCTACAATGAGCAGTTCTTC
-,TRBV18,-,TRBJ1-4,CASSRLGRPTTNEKLFF,TGTGCCAGCTCACGTTTGGGGAGGCCTACAACTAATGAAAAACTGTTTTTT
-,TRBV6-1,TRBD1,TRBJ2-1,CASSEATGVFNNEQFF,TGTGCCAGCAGTGAAGCGACAGGGGTTTTCAACAATGAGCAGTTCTTC
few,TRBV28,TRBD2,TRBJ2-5,CASSLHGTSPSWYF,TGTGCCAGCAGTTTACACGGGACTAGCCCTTCTTGGTACTTC
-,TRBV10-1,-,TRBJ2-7,CASSGTAEQYF,TGCGCCAGCAGTGGGACTGCCGAGCAGTACTTC
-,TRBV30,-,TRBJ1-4,CAWSYPQGRKLFF,TGTGCCTGGAGTTATCCGCAGGGGCGAAAACTGTTTTTT
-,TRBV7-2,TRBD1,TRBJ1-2,CASSLAPGQGGGGYTF,TGTGCCAGCAGCTTAGCGCCGGGACAGGGGGGGGGTGGCTACACCTTC
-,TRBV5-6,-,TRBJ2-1,CASSLEGIQFQGYNEQFF,TGTGCCAGCAGCCTGGAGGGGATCCAATTTCAGGGATACAATGAGCAGTTCTTC
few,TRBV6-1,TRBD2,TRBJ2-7,CASRAGLAGLYEQYF,TGTGCCAGCAGGGCGGGACTAGCGGGCCTCTACGAGCAGTACTTC
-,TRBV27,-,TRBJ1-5,CASRSGWASNQPQHF,TGTGCCAGCAGGTCTGGGTGGGCCAGCAATCAGCCCCAGCATTTT
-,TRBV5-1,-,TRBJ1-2,CASTQDLGARGGYTF,TGCGCCAGCACGCAAGACCTGGGGGCAAGAGGAGGCTACACCTTC
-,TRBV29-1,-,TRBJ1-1,CSATQGRGTEAFF,TGCAGCGCGACCCAGGGTCGGGGGACTGAAGCTTTCTTT
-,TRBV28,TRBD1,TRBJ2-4,CASRQTGQGDIQYF,TGTGCCAGCAGACAAACGGGACAGGGGGACATTCAGTACTTC
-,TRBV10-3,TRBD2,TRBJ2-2,CAIRGLAGTNTGELFF,TGTGCCATCAGGGGATTAGCGGGAACGAACACCGGGGAGCTGTTTTTT
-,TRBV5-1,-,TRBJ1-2,CASADTGLGGYTF,TGCGCCAGTGCGGACACGGGCTTAGGGGGCTACACCTTC
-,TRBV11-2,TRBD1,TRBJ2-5,CASSSPTGGQETQYF,TGTGCCAGCAGCTCCCCGACAGGGGGCCAAGAGACCCAGTACTTC
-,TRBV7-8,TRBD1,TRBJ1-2,CASSSPGQGRSLGYTF,TGTGCCAGCAGCTCACCGGGACAGGGGCGGTCGCTCGGCTACACCTTC
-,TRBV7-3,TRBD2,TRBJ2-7,CASSPTSSGEQYF,TGTGCCAGCAGCCCGACTAGCTCGGGTGAGCAGTACTTC
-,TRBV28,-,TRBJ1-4,CASSTNEKLFF,TGTGCCAGCAGTACAAATGAAAAACTGTTTTTT
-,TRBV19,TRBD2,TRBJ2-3,CASRLAGDRDTQYF,TGTGCCAGTCGGCTAGCGGGAGACAGAGATACGCAGTATTTT
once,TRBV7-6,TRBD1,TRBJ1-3,CASSRDRSSGNTIYF,TGTGCCAGCAGCCGGGACAGGAGCTCTGGAAACACCATATATTTT
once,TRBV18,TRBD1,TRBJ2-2,CASSLATGTAPRELFF,TGTGCCAGCTCACTAGCCACCGGGACAGCTCCGCGGGAGCTGTTTTTT
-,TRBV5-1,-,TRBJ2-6,CASSRGQPGKTGPSSSGANVLTF,TGCGCCAGCAGCCGCGGACAACCGGGTAAAACGGGTCCGTCCTCCTCTGGGGCCAACGTCCTGACTTTC
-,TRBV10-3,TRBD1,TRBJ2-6,CATSVLGQVDGANVLTF,TGTGCCACATCCGTCCTGGGACAGGTAGATGGGGCCAACGTCCTGACTTTC
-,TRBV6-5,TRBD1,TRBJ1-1,CASSPSGQGAKEAFF,TGTGCCAGCAGTCCATCCGGACAGGGGGCTAAGGAAGCTTTCTTT
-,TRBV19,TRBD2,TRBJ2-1,CASSVTSGRRSYNEQFF,TGTGCCAGTAGTGTTACTAGCGGGAGGCGCTCCTACAATGAGCAGTTCTTC
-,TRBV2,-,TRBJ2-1,CATNRDLYNKQFF,TGTGCCACCAACAGGGACCTTTACAATAAGCAGTTCTTC
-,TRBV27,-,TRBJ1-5,CASSIDSYSNQPQHF,TGTGCCAGCAGTATCGACAGCTATAGCAATCAGCCCCAGCATTTT
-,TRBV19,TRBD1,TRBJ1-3,CASKGQGAYTIYF,TGTGCCAGTAAAGGGCAGGGGGCATACACCATATATTTT
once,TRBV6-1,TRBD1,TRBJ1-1,CASSETLTGGSTEAFF,TGTGCCAGCAGTGAAACCCTGACAGGGGGGAGCACTGAAGCTTTCTTT
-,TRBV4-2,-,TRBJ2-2,CASSQEQRPGELFF,TGTGCCAGCAGCCAAGAGCAGCGTCCCGGGGAGCTGTTTTTT
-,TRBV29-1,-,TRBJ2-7,CSVDVYSLSSYEQYF,TGCAGCGTTGATGTATATTCCCTTAGCTCCTACGAGCAGTACTTC
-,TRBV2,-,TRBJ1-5,CASSEQGNYQPQHF,TGTGCCAGCAGTGAACAGGGAAACTATCAGCCCCAGCATTTT
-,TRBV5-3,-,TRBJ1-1,CARTLTTRNTEAFF,TGTGCCAGAACCCTCACCACAAGGAACACTGAAGCTTTCTTT
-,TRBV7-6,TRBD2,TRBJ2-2,CASSRTSGRGWTGELFF,TGTGCCAGCAGCCGGACTAGCGGGAGGGGATGGACCGGGGAGCTGTTTTTT
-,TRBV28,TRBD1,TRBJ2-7,CASSFWGQGWEQYF,TGTGCCAGCAGTTTTTGGGGACAGGGTTGGGAGCAGTACTTC
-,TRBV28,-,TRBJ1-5,CASRLPAGGNQPQHF,TGTGCCAGCAGGCTCCCCGCGGGGGGCAATCAGCCCCAGCATTTT
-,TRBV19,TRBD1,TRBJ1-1,CASSQTGGYVTEAFF,TGTGCCAGTAGCCAGACAGGGGGGTATGTCACTGAAGCTTTCTTT